This T cell receptor (beta chain) was profiled in a study of CD8+CD57+ T cells in acquired aplastic anemia. Trimming shortened V by 2 bases and J by 0 bases, and 12 bases separated the two germline ends. The CDR3 extends over 17 amino acids. Germline CDR1 reads SGHTS; CDR2 reads YDEGEE. Broader study findings: Overlapping CD8+ CDR3 repertoires of patients and controls contained some 30 shared sequences.

TCR beta VDJ and CDR3 were profiled, and genomic DNA was the template. TCRdb used MiXCR to reprocess the reads, holding one entry per CDR3 protein. The table shows approximately 300,000 distinct CDR3 sequences, with 56% occurring only once. By flow cytometry, patients selected for sequencing had shown an expansion of CD8+CD57+ cells. This clonotype came up many times. The antigen remains undetermined. The sample consisted of sorted CD4+, CD8+, or CD8+CD57+ T cells (not recorded which) from PBMCs. This sequence joins TRBV5-8 and TRBJ2-6; no clear D. This receptor was identified in a human donor with aplastic anemia. The CDR3 is CASSLSPSTSGANVLTF. CDR3 nucleotide sequence: TGTGCCAGCAGCTTAAGTCCCAGTACCTCTGGGGCCAACGTCCTGACTTTC.